These 7 T cell receptor beta chains originate from one sample sequenced in a study of human T cells and chemical hapten exposure listed by TCRdb under 2021. Receptor libraries were prepared by RACE. Reads for this sample came from a NextSeq 500. In TCRdb, the public reads were trimmed at Q25 with fastp and aligned with MiXCR, with productive beta chains retained. Merged by CDR3 protein, the rows form single entries marked with the most common genes and DNA. The sample includes about 80,000 distinct CDR3 sequences, with 11% to 15% observed a single time. Around 4.2% of the sample is held by the ten biggest clonotypes. The label giving this sample's time point can be read as: pre-sensitization, week 0. The treatment or condition label here, explained by the study, means: therapeutic diphenylcyclopropenone sensitization with weekly scalp DPC. This sample comprised whole blood, obtained in connection with sensitization to the hapten diphenylcyclopropenone (DPC). Receptor source: a woman in her 50s with alopecia areata. Some clones in this sample may be carry-over from other donors' samples.

The chain uses TRBV27 and TRBJ1-5; D unresolved. Germline loops: CDR1 MNHEY, CDR2 SMNVEV (reference sequence). Trimming left V 4 bases short and J 0 bases short, with 7 bases between. The CDR3 sequence is 14 residues long. CDR3 sequence: CASSYLNSNQPQHF. The DNA for the CDR3 is TGTGCCAGCAGTTACCTAAATAGCAATCAGCCCCAGCATTTT.

This clonotype has at least ten counts. The V call is TRBV27, the J call TRBJ1-4, with D unclear. Germline lookup yields CDR1 MNHEY and CDR2 SMNVEV (reference sequence). Trimming removed 3 bases from V and 7 bases from J, with 15 bases in between. This CDR3 spans 15 amino acids. This CDR3 is CASSFGTPALEKLFF. CDR3 DNA: TGTGCCAGCAGTTTCGGCACCCCGGCCCTTGAAAAACTGTTTTTT.

The gene calls are TRBV28 and TRBJ2-1; 9 bases match TRBD2. Germline V lookup: CDR1 MDHEN, CDR2 SYDVKM. CDR3 size: 18 residues. The V gene end was trimmed by 4 bases and the J gene end by 4 bases; junction bases not matched to a gene: 14. The CDR3 DNA follows: TGTGCCAGCAGTTCCCTCCCCCGAGCCAGCGGGAGGTACAATGAGCAGTTCTTC. Its translation: CASSSLPRASGRYNEQFF.

This clonotype came up a few times. The J gene is TRBJ1-4, the V gene TRBV7-9, with D uncertain. This CDR3 contains 16 residues. The germline CDR1 and CDR2 sequences are SEHNR and FQNEAQ (reference sequence). V shed 1 base and J shed 5 bases, with 14 bases lying between them. CDR3 residues: CASSLVLLDENEKLFF. The CDR3 DNA is TGTGCCAGCAGCTTAGTTTTATTGGACGAAAATGAAAAACTGTTTTTT.

This clonotype came up a few times. This chain links TRBV4-2 with TRBJ1-6, with unresolved D. Germline CDR1 is LGHNA and CDR2 is YNFKEQ. The CDR3 covers 15 residues. V was shortened by 0 bases and J by 7 bases, with 10 bases between the two germline ends. Here the CDR3 DNA reads TGTGCCAGCAGCCAAGATTCGGCAGCCAATTCACCCCTCCACTTT. Its protein product is CASSQDSAANSPLHF.

The chain links TRBV29-1 to TRBJ2-2; TRBD1 matches 7 bases. From germline, CDR1 is SQVTM and CDR2 ANQGSEA. CDR3 size: 12 residues. J lost 7 bases, V lost 6 bases, and 5 bases had no gene match. The CDR3: CSVAGTVGELFF. The CDR3 DNA follows: TGCAGCGTGGCAGGGACAGTCGGGGAGCTGTTTTTT.

This clonotype was detected a few times. The V and J genes are TRBV5-4 and TRBJ2-7; no firm D call. This CDR3 has 15 amino acids. Germline loops: CDR1 SGHNT, CDR2 YYREEE (reference sequence). V dropped 0 bases and J dropped 0 bases, with 10 bases sitting between them. CDR3: CASSLGPRNSYEQYF. In DNA, the CDR3 is TGTGCCAGCAGCTTGGGCCCCCGGAACTCCTACGAGCAGTACTTC.